These T cell receptor beta chains were read from a single sample in a study of cytomegalovirus exposure and HLA in healthy donors. The method was immunoSEQ multiplex PCR; TCRdb's version includes in-frame clones alone and lacks a portion of them. Of 55,000 to 70,000 clones in the sample, 85% to 95% were seen once. What was sequenced was PBMCs. These receptors came from a man aged 18 to 35 in good health and CMV-seronegative. The CDR3 runs from the conserved cysteine through the conserved F or W. The order of the fields is CDR3 DNA, CDR3 protein, V gene, clone size, J gene, D gene. A D gene is named only where the DNA matches it firmly. Clone size is not always given. Where it is, it says once, few, many or a class for expanded clones.

DNA: TGTGCCAGCAGTGAGTTACGGGGGGGCAATCAGCCCCAGCATTTT
CDR3: CASSELRGGNQPQHF
V: TRBV6-1
size: NA
J: TRBJ1-5
D: NA

DNA: TGTGCCAGCAGCTCCTCCGGGACAGGGGACGACGAGCAGTACTTC
CDR3: CASSSSGTGDDEQYF
V: TRBV11-3
size: once
J: TRBJ2-7
D: TRBD1

DNA: TGTGCCAGCAGCCCGAGCCATGCAGGGGAGTCAGAGACCCAGTACTTC
CDR3: CASSPSHAGESETQYF
V: TRBV4-2
size: once
J: TRBJ2-5
D: NA

DNA: TGTGCCAGCAGCTACGAGCGGGAGTTCACAGATACGCAGTATTTT
CDR3: CASSYEREFTDTQYF
V: TRBV4-2
size: NA
J: TRBJ2-3
D: TRBD2

DNA: TGTGCCAGTAGTAGTCCGGGAGAAGCTTTCTTT
CDR3: CASSSPGEAFF
V: TRBV19
size: NA
J: TRBJ1-1
D: NA

DNA: TGTGCCAGCAGCTTAGTCGGGGGAGGGCCCCATGAGCAGTTCTTC
CDR3: CASSLVGGGPHEQFF
V: TRBV11-2
size: NA
J: TRBJ2-1
D: TRBD2

DNA: TGCAGCGCAGAAGCGGGAGGGGCCCAAGAGACCCAGTACTTC
CDR3: CSAEAGGAQETQYF
V: TRBV29-1
size: NA
J: TRBJ2-5
D: TRBD2

DNA: TGTGCCAGCAGTTCGGACAGGCTAAGCTCCGAGCAGTACTTC
CDR3: CASSSDRLSSEQYF
V: TRBV27
size: NA
J: TRBJ2-7
D: TRBD1

DNA: TGCGCCAGCAGCTTGGAAGCTCCAGATACGCAGTATTTT
CDR3: CASSLEAPDTQYF
V: TRBV5-1
size: NA
J: TRBJ2-3
D: NA

DNA: TGTGCCAGCAGCGTAGACGGTCGGACCGGGGAGCTGTTTTTT
CDR3: CASSVDGRTGELFF
V: TRBV7-9
size: NA
J: TRBJ2-2
D: NA

DNA: TGTGCCAGCAGGGGCTTGGGCACTGAAGCTTTCTTT
CDR3: CASRGLGTEAFF
V: TRBV27
size: NA
J: TRBJ1-1
D: NA

DNA: TGTGCCAGCATCCGAGGGATCGGCTATGGCTACACCTTC
CDR3: CASIRGIGYGYTF
V: TRBV6-5
size: NA
J: TRBJ1-2
D: NA

DNA: TGCAGCGCCACTAAACTAGCGGTGGATGGGGAGCAGTACTTC
CDR3: CSATKLAVDGEQYF
V: TRBV29-1
size: NA
J: TRBJ2-7
D: TRBD2

DNA: TGTGCCAGCTCACCGAAAGCGGTCGGCTACGAGCAGTACTTC
CDR3: CASSPKAVGYEQYF
V: TRBV18
size: NA
J: TRBJ2-7
D: NA

DNA: TGTGCCAGCAGCTTGGACGCAGGGGGGAGCTACGAGCAGTACTTC
CDR3: CASSLDAGGSYEQYF
V: TRBV5-4
size: once
J: TRBJ2-7
D: NA

DNA: TGTGCCAGCAGCTTAGGACAGGGGTTCACTGAAGCTTTCTTT
CDR3: CASSLGQGFTEAFF
V: TRBV7-2
size: NA
J: TRBJ1-1
D: TRBD1